The 30 T cell receptor beta chains below were found in one sample sequenced in a study of post-analysis software for immune sequencing data. Regarding the study as a whole: The study found TRBV5-6, TRBV5-1 and TRBV20-1 among five TRBV segments more frequent in patients than controls.

Unique molecular identifiers were built into the TCR beta cDNA libraries. A single record per CDR3 protein comes from TCRdb applying MiXCR to the PCR reads. The data contain 550,000 to 700,000 distinct CDR3 sequences, 40% to 50% of them singletons. For these receptors, no antigen is known. Sequencing was performed on blood. The receptors were gathered from a girl between 5 and 17 years old with multiple sclerosis.

In its sample, this clonotype was seen a few times. This rearrangement joins TRBV12-3 or TRBV12-4 to TRBJ2-1, with 10 bases fitting TRBD2. The J segment lost 0 bases and the V segment lost 4 bases, leaving 3 bases of the junction unmatched. This CDR3 comprises 16 residues. The CDR3 loop reads CASSSPSGSSYNEQFF. CDR3 DNA sequence: TGTGCCAGCAGTTCACCTAGCGGGAGCTCCTACAATGAGCAGTTCTTC.

This clonotype was seen a handful of times. The chain employs TRBV29-1 and TRBJ2-5, with D possibly being TRBD1 (6 bases). CDR3 length: 13 residues. Germline V gene sequence: CDR1 SQVTM, CDR2 ANQGSEA. Trimming took off 3 bases at V and 2 bases at J, with 10 bases between the two ends. The CDR3 reads CSVDYRAQETQYF. For the CDR3, the DNA is TGCAGCGTTGATTACAGGGCTCAAGAGACCCAGTACTTC.

This clonotype has only a few counts. This chain uses TRBV7-2 with TRBJ2-1; D tentatively fits TRBD1 or TRBD2 (6 bases each). CDR1 and CDR2 (germline): SGHTA, FQGNSA. There are 13 residues in the CDR3. Deletions cut 5 bases from V and 8 bases from J, with 13 bases between. In nucleotides, the CDR3 is TGTGCCAGCAGCCGGGGGCCGGAGGATGAGCAGTTCTTC. Translating gives CASSRGPEDEQFF.

The CDR3 nucleotides read TGCAGTGCGGGACACGGGAAGGGCGGAAACACCATATATTTT. Translated, it gives CSAGHGKGGNTIYF. The V gene is TRBV20-1, the J gene TRBJ1-3; D is perhaps TRBD1 (6 bases). The length of the CDR3 is 14 residues. Trimming removed 6 bases at V and 4 bases at J, with 16 bases between. The germline gives CDR1 DFQATT, CDR2 SNEGSKA (reference sequence).

The chain couples TRBV12-3 or TRBV12-4 to TRBJ2-1; D ambiguous. Trimming removed 3 bases at V and 3 bases at J, with 12 bases between. This CDR3 has 15 amino acids. The CDR3 DNA follows: TGTGCCAGCAGTTTGTCTCCCGTGGGCTACAATGAGCAGTTCTTC. Residues: CASSLSPVGYNEQFF.

V usage is TRBV12-3 or TRBV12-4 and J usage is TRBJ2-5, with D perhaps being TRBD1 or TRBD2 (5 bases each). The CDR3 has 15 residues. V was trimmed by 5 bases and J by 2 bases, leaving 15 bases between them. For the CDR3, the DNA is TGTGCCAGCAGTCGCCCCGGGACCGTGCAAGAGACCCAGTACTTC. It specifies CASSRPGTVQETQYF.

The rearrangement joins TRBV9 to TRBJ2-1; 7 bases map to TRBD2. The CDR3 loop spans 17 amino acids. Germline trimming cut 4 bases from V and 8 bases from J; bases unmatched to any gene: 18. Per the germline V gene, CDR1 is SGDLS and CDR2 is YYNGEE. The CDR3 nucleotides are TGTGCCAGCAGCCGAGGGGAGGGGCCCCCCTTATCGTATGAGCAGTTCTTC. Its translation is CASSRGEGPPLSYEQFF.

With respect to this clonotype: One junction end disagrees with the germline gene, perhaps due to a read error. The rearrangement links TRBV20-1 to TRBJ2-2; perhaps TRBD2 as D (5 bases). The CDR3 covers 11 residues. CDR1 is DFQATT, CDR2 SNEGSKA, per germline (reference sequence). This CDR3 reads CRAGNTGERFF. The CDR3 nucleotides read TGCAGGGCAGGAAACACCGGGGAGCGGTTTTTT.

This clonotype occurred a few times. The chain links TRBV12-3 or TRBV12-4 to TRBJ1-2; TRBD1 matches at 8 bases. With 6 bases clipped from V and 2 bases from J, the junction kept 14 bases outside the gene matches. The CDR3 is 17 residues long. The CDR3, as DNA: TGTGCCAGCAGCATATTGGGGGACAGGCGTTTAAACTATGGCTACACCTTC. Protein sequence: CASSILGDRRLNYGYTF.

V gene TRBV5-4 combines with J gene TRBJ1-2; 7 positions agree with TRBD1. The CDR3 totals 13 residues. Germline V gene lookup returns CDR1 SGHNT and CDR2 YYREEE (reference sequence). V shed 2 bases, J shed 8 bases, and the junction held 6 bases outside the gene matches. The CDR3 protein is CASSFTGVGGYTF. CDR3 sequence (DNA): TGTGCCAGCAGCTTCACAGGGGTGGGAGGCTACACCTTC.

The rearrangement joins TRBV6-5 to TRBJ1-5; 10 nucleotides line up with TRBD1. Germline CDR1 MNHEY, CDR2 SVGAGI. The CDR3 is made up of 14 amino acids. Trimming took 4 bases from V and 4 from J; bases not matched to a gene: 1. Written as DNA, the CDR3 is TGTGCCAGCAGTTTGGACAGGGGGAATCAGCCCCAGCATTTT. As protein: CASSLDRGNQPQHF.

This clonotype was seen more than once but under ten times. The chain has TRBV7-9 and TRBJ2-3; D ambiguous. The V gene lost 1 base and the J gene lost 4 bases, with 12 bases spanning the gap. The CDR3 contains 15 residues. CDR1 and CDR2 from the germline V gene are SEHNR and FQNEAQ (reference sequence). The CDR3 DNA is TGTGCCAGCAGCTTAGGTTTAATTACTTCAGATACGCAGTATTTT. This translates into CASSLGLITSDTQYF.

The rearrangement links TRBV20-1 to TRBJ2-1; D is perhaps TRBD2 (5 bases). Germline-derived CDR1 and CDR2 are DFQATT and SNEGSKA (reference sequence). CDR3 length: 14 residues. Trimming cost V 6 bases and J 1 base, with 13 bases left between them. The CDR3 nucleotides are TGCAGTGCGACGGCGGGTACATCCTACAATGAGCAGTTCTTC. Encoded protein: CSATAGTSYNEQFF.

This clonotype appeared a single time. The genes are TRBV12-3 or TRBV12-4 and TRBJ1-5; D gene ambiguous. The CDR3 runs to 13 residues. V lost 4 bases to trimming and J lost 9 bases, with 13 bases between them. This chain's CDR3 is CASSSLGGRPQHF. The CDR3 nucleotides are TGTGCCAGCAGTTCTCTGGGCGGCCGGCCCCAGCATTTT.

The V gene is TRBV20-1, the J gene TRBJ1-5; D may be TRBD1 (5 bases). V lost 3 bases, J lost 0 bases, and 9 bases lay in between. CDR1 DFQATT and CDR2 SNEGSKA come from the germline V gene (reference sequence). This CDR3 is built from 14 residues. The CDR3 DNA follows: TGCAGTGCTAGTGGGACCTATAGCAATCAGCCCCAGCATTTT. Protein sequence: CSASGTYSNQPQHF.

The chain links TRBV29-1 to TRBJ2-7; TRBD1 is a possible D gene (5 bases). Gene TRBJ2-5 matches the end of the DNA better, so the J call may be wrong. Looked up from germline, CDR1 is SQVTM and CDR2 is ANQGSEA. The CDR3 length is 13 residues. CDR3 nucleotides: TGCAGCGTTGAGGTGACAGCTATAGAGACCCAGTACTTC. It specifies CSVEVTAIETQYF.

The chain couples TRBV12-3 or TRBV12-4 to TRBJ2-3; 9 bases agree with TRBD2. With V trimmed by 3 bases and J by 2 bases, 6 bases remained unmatched. CDR3 length: 16 amino acids. The CDR3 region has the DNA TGTGCCAGCAGTTTTACCCCTAGCGGGGTCACAGATACGCAGTATTTT. It yields the protein CASSFTPSGVTDTQYF.

The gene calls are TRBV2 and TRBJ2-1; 8 bases are a match to TRBD2. V was clipped by 6 bases and J by 0 bases; unmatched bases: 4. The CDR3 spans 15 residues. CDR1 SNHLY and CDR2 FYNNEI come from the germline V gene. The CDR3, as DNA: TGTGCCAGCAGAGAGCGGGGGCACTCCTACAATGAGCAGTTCTTC. Its translation is CASRERGHSYNEQFF.

This clonotype has only a few counts. J is TRBJ2-7 and V is TRBV6-5, with 7 bases aligning to TRBD1. Germline V gene lookup returns CDR1 MNHEY and CDR2 SVGAGI. This CDR3 comprises 14 residues. J gave up 0 bases and V 8 bases, and 7 bases lay outside the gene matches. The CDR3 region is CASGQRTGSYEQYF. The CDR3 region has the DNA TGTGCCAGCGGCCAGAGGACAGGCTCCTACGAGCAGTACTTC.

V usage is TRBV29-1 and J usage is TRBJ2-3; 10 bases line up with TRBD1. CDR1 and CDR2 (germline): SQVTM, ANQGSEA. V lost 6 bases and J lost 8; bases outside the gene matches: 14. This CDR3 has 15 residues. The DNA of the CDR3 is TGCAGCGTCGCCCGGGACAGGGGAAGGAGAGCTACGCAGTATTTT. Translation gives CSVARDRGRRATQYF.

The V call is TRBV7-9, the J call TRBJ2-1; no clear D gene. CDR1 is SEHNR and CDR2 is FQNEAQ in the germline V gene (reference sequence). The CDR3 spans 17 residues. Trimming pared 5 bases from V and 3 bases from J, leaving 20 bases between. This CDR3 reads CASSALRTIAIYNEQFF. The DNA of the CDR3 is TGTGCCAGCAGCGCTCTGCGTACGATTGCGATCTACAATGAGCAGTTCTTC.

This clonotype occurred a few times. The chain couples TRBV20-1 to TRBJ1-6, with D perhaps matching TRBD1 (5 bases). Germline V CDR1 and CDR2: DFQATT, SNEGSKA (reference sequence). The V gene lost 0 bases and the J gene lost 1 base, with 10 bases spanning the gap. This CDR3 region has 16 residues. The CDR3 nucleotides read TGCAGTGCTAGAGATAGGAAGGGGTCCTATAATTCACCCCTCCACTTT. Its translation is CSARDRKGSYNSPLHF.

There are a few counts of this clonotype. This chain links TRBV5-1 with TRBJ2-3; D might be TRBD2 (6 bases). Looked up from germline, CDR1 is SGHRS and CDR2 is YFSETQ. CDR3 length: 16 residues. Between the trimmed V and J ends, which lost 0 bases and 5 bases, there was a span of 16 bases. The CDR3 protein is CASSLDSGSGIDTQYF. The CDR3 DNA sequence: TGCGCCAGCAGCTTGGACTCCGGGAGCGGTATAGATACGCAGTATTTT.

The chain carries TRBV30 and TRBJ2-3, with 8 positions matching TRBD1. From germline, CDR1 is GTSNPN and CDR2 SVGIG (reference sequence). The J segment lost 1 base and the V segment lost 3 bases, leaving 3 bases of the junction unmatched. The CDR3 sequence is 14 residues long. The CDR3 reads CAWSRDRRTDTQYF. CDR3 coding DNA: TGTGCCTGGAGCCGGGACAGGCGCACAGATACGCAGTATTTT.

The rearrangement uses TRBV29-1 and TRBJ2-5; D might be TRBD1 or TRBD2, each matching 6 bases. The CDR3 extends over 12 amino acids. Germline CDR1 is SQVTM and CDR2 is ANQGSEA. V lost 6 bases, J lost 3 bases, and 11 bases lay in between. CDR3 nucleotides: TGCAGCGTCAACGGGGGCGAAGAGACCCAGTACTTC. Translated: CSVNGGEETQYF.

The gene calls are TRBV12-3 or TRBV12-4 and TRBJ2-6, with D possibly matching TRBD1 (5 bases). Trimming shortened V by 2 bases and J by 0 bases, and 8 bases separated the two germline ends. This CDR3 region has 16 residues. The CDR3 nucleotides are TGTGCCAGCAGTTTACAGGGCCCCTCTGGGGCCAACGTCCTGACTTTC. Amino acid sequence: CASSLQGPSGANVLTF.

This clonotype was observed at least ten times. This chain links TRBV12-3 or TRBV12-4 with TRBJ2-7; D might be TRBD1 or TRBD2, each matching 5 bases. V was pared by 5 bases and J by 0 bases, with 14 bases between. The CDR3 is made up of 15 amino acids. The CDR3 loop is CASSPGTGPSYEQYF. In DNA, the CDR3 is TGTGCCAGCAGTCCCGGGACGGGGCCCTCCTACGAGCAGTACTTC.

This chain joins TRBV29-1 and TRBJ1-1, with 8 bases fitting TRBD1. This CDR3 contains 16 residues. Germline V gene data show CDR1 as SQVTM and CDR2 as ANQGSEA. V lost 5 bases and J lost 3; bases outside the gene matches: 14. CDR3 in amino acids: CSVRQGARIGDTEAFF. For the CDR3, the DNA is TGCAGCGTTCGTCAGGGGGCAAGGATAGGGGACACTGAAGCTTTCTTT.

V is TRBV10-3 and J is TRBJ1-2; TRBD1 matches 8 bases. V shed 11 bases, J shed 1 base, and the junction held 6 bases outside the gene matches. Germline V gene data show CDR1 as ENHRY and CDR2 as SYGVKD. The CDR3 has 13 residues. The CDR3 bases are TGTGCCTCTATGACAGGGGATAACTATGGCTACACCTTC. Its protein is CASMTGDNYGYTF.

This chain connects TRBV11-1 to TRBJ1-1; D might be TRBD1 (6 bases). The CDR3 contains 12 residues. With 4 bases removed from V and 9 bases from J, the gap between germline ends came to 12 bases. The germline V gene has CDR1 SGHAT and CDR2 FQDESV (reference sequence). DNA for the CDR3: TGTGCCAGCAGCTCCGACAGGCTTCAAGCTTTCTTT. Amino acids: CASSSDRLQAFF.